The 5 T cell receptor beta chains listed next were all sequenced from one sample in a study of control samples from healthy donors and cancer patients. TCRdb keeps only in-frame clones here, not all; method: immunoSEQ multiplex PCR. The sample holds 170,000 or so clones; roughly 94% are singletons and the top ten take about 9.3%. The sample consisted of blood. The source is a woman between 35 and 50 years old in good health.

The gene calls are TRBV30 and TRBJ1-3; possibly TRBD1 for D (6 bases). This CDR3 has 15 amino acids. Germline V gene sequence: CDR1 GTSNPN, CDR2 SVGIG (reference sequence). Between the trimmed V and J ends, which lost 0 bases and 4 bases, there was a span of 13 bases. The CDR3 DNA sequence: TGTGCCTGGAGTGTAGGTGGGACATCCGGAAACACCATATATTTT. Amino acids: CAWSVGGTSGNTIYF.

V is TRBV6-2 or TRBV6-3 and J is TRBJ1-1; D is unresolved. V was clipped by 4 bases and J by 0 bases, with 15 bases between them. CDR3 length equals 16 residues. From germline, CDR1 is MNHEY and CDR2 SVGEGT. CDR3 sequence (DNA): TGTGCCAGCAGTTCCCAGCGGGTTGCAGTGAACACTGAAGCTTTCTTT. This gives the protein CASSSQRVAVNTEAFF.

The J gene is TRBJ2-2, the V gene TRBV2; D is ambiguous. CDR1 is SNHLY, CDR2 FYNNEI, per germline. V was shortened by 3 bases and J by 8 bases, with 7 bases between the two germline ends. The CDR3 extends over 12 amino acids. This chain's CDR3 is CASSDTVGELFF. For the CDR3, the DNA is TGTGCCAGCAGTGATACGGTGGGGGAGCTGTTTTTT.

The chain employs TRBV12-5 and TRBJ2-1; 12 nucleotides match TRBD2. Trimming at V came to 2 bases and at J to 8 bases, leaving 4 bases not matched to a gene. The CDR3 is made up of 15 amino acids. In germline, CDR1 is LGHNT, CDR2 FRNRAP. The DNA for the CDR3 is TGTGCTAGTGGTTTGAGGCTAGCGGGAGGGGATGAGCAGTTCTTC. It codes for CASGLRLAGGDEQFF.

The chain recombines TRBV19 with TRBJ1-2; no firm D call. The CDR3 is made up of 13 amino acids. Germline CDR1 is LNHDA and CDR2 is SQIVND (reference sequence). V lost 3 bases and J lost 4, with 9 bases in between. The DNA of the CDR3 is TGTGCCAGTAGTATCCCGCCAGCCTATGGCTACACCTTC. Amino acid sequence: CASSIPPAYGYTF. Variable domain in full (rest from reference TRBV19 and TRBJ1-2): DGGITQSPKYLFRKEGQNVTLSCEQNLNHDAMYWYRQDPGQGLRLIYYSQIVNDFQKGDIAEGYSVSREKKESFPLTVTSAQKNPTAFYLCASSIPPAYGYTFGSGTRLTVV.